A selection of T cell receptor beta chains follows, all from one sample in a study of T cells expressing NK-cell markers. With the 5' RACE reads reprocessed, TCRdb shows one record per CDR3 protein and no DNA. Recorded for this sample: approximately 440,000 distinct CDR3 sequences. The sequenced sample consisted of blood T cells: a sorted CD56 or NKG2C T cell subset, CD4+ or CD8+ T cells, or bulk PBMC T cells (not recorded which). Receptors were obtained from a woman aged 45-65 years in good health. The CDR3 runs from the conserved cysteine through the conserved F or W.

TRBJ1-2	TRBV20-1	14	CSARDPGEDYGYTF
TRBJ2-7	TRBV7-9	13	CASSLAGQSEQYF
TRBJ2-1	TRBV6-1	14	CASRERGLQYEQFF
TRBJ2-5	TRBV4-2	17	CASSQDVGLGGRETQYF
TRBJ2-3	TRBV3-1	14	CASSQSGYTDTQYF
TRBJ1-1	TRBV5-5	14	CASSWQLGDTEAFF
TRBJ2-3	TRBV10-3	13	CAIRGDNTDTQYF
TRBJ2-2	TRBV12-3/TRBV12-4	18	CASSSRAPGQVNTGELFF
TRBJ2-3	TRBV14	17	CASSQDRVSRESDTQYF
TRBJ2-5	TRBV7-2	15	CASSLDSSSQETQYF
TRBJ1-4	TRBV20-1	15	CSAIRQGRSNEKLFF
TRBJ1-5	TRBV15	14	CATSSGGGSQPQHF
TRBJ2-7	TRBV4-2	15	CASSQEWQETYEQYF
TRBJ1-1	TRBV20-1	14	CSVRQGGWNTEAFF
TRBJ1-2	TRBV29-1	15	CSVEASHRTFYGYTF
TRBJ2-1	TRBV5-5	17	CASSSGSYRGAYNEQFF
TRBJ2-7	TRBV20-1	18	CSARGPSGKTSGSDEQYF
TRBJ2-7	TRBV29-1	19	CSVGLAGLSPIRSSYEQYF
TRBJ2-2	TRBV20-1	16	CSASNPPEPNTGELFF
TRBJ2-1	TRBV24-1	15	CATSDFSGTSSEQFF
TRBJ1-1	TRBV3-1	13	CASSPSAGHRAFF
TRBJ2-1	TRBV11-3	16	CASSLDSPGGPGEQFF
TRBJ1-6	TRBV5-1	15	CASSLEGQGNSPLHF
TRBJ2-3	TRBV12-3/TRBV12-4	12	CAGGRASNTQYF
TRBJ2-1	TRBV7-9	14	CASSLGGSNNEQFF
TRBJ1-1	TRBV7-9	17	CASSLGAGGPPNTEAFF